This T cell receptor (beta chain) was found in a study of blood T cells in healthy people across ages. Unmatched junction bases numbered 8, after V lost 7 bases and J lost 7 bases. The germline V gene encodes CDR1 MNHNY and CDR2 SVGAGI (reference sequence). This CDR3 comprises 14 residues. Sample-barcoded 5' priming and a J-beta primer mix drove a second PCR of roughly 6 to 12 cycles. Each CDR3 protein is one row after TCRdb ran MiXCR on the 5' RACE reads. This sample yields approximately 800,000 distinct CDR3 sequences, of which roughly 24% are seen a single time; around 2.9% belongs to the top ten. The sample also formed part of further work on T cells of mothers and their children. As that study records: Thymic selection shapes TCR recombination output similarly in related and unrelated pairs. Mother-child pairs who were related displayed a slightly higher overlap than unrelated pairs, a difference that was non-significant.

This rearrangement joins TRBV6-6 to TRBJ2-7; 12 bases fit TRBD2. The receptor was isolated from a boy younger than 18 in good health. The specimen was blood. CDR3 sequence (DNA): TGTGCCAGCACCCAGACTAGCGGGGGAGATGAGCAGTACTTC. Translated, it gives CASTQTSGGDEQYF.